Below are 22 T cell receptor beta chains sequenced from a single sample in a study of blood T cell repertoires in COVID-19. The table came from immunoSEQ multiplex PCR; TCRdb's copy has only in-frame clones and leaves some out. The sample lists more than 85,000 clones, approximately 81% seen once, with 38% in the top ten. What was sequenced was peripheral blood. Source of these receptors: a man older than 75 with acute or convalescent COVID-19.

This chain links TRBV6-2 or TRBV6-3 with TRBJ2-7; 10 bases agree with TRBD1. Germline-derived CDR1 and CDR2 are MNHEY and SVGEGT. The CDR3 has 15 amino acids. V lost 2 bases, J lost 3 bases, and 4 bases stayed unmatched. CDR3 protein: CASSYDGTGDYEQYF. In DNA, the CDR3 is TGTGCCAGCAGTTACGACGGGACAGGGGACTACGAGCAGTACTTC.

The rearrangement uses TRBV28 and TRBJ1-1, with 10 bases aligning to TRBD1. J lost 11 bases, V lost 4 bases, and 13 bases had no gene match. Looked up from germline, CDR1 is MDHEN and CDR2 is SYDVKM. This CDR3 is built from 15 residues. The CDR3 DNA is TGTGCCAGCAGTTCACCTACCGGGACAGGGGCGGTCGCTTTCTTT. Its protein is CASSSPTGTGAVAFF.

The chain is built from TRBV11-2 and TRBJ2-3, with a weak D call TRBD2 (6 bases). V lost 1 base and J lost 5, with 13 bases in between. The CDR3 totals 15 residues. Germline-derived CDR1 and CDR2 are SGHAT and FQNNGV. The CDR3 protein is CASSLAGGVGDTQYF. DNA for the CDR3: TGTGCCAGCAGCTTAGCCGGGGGAGTGGGAGATACGCAGTATTTT.

J is TRBJ1-4 and V is TRBV29-1; D is unresolved. This CDR3 has 14 amino acids. CDR1 and CDR2 (germline): SQVTM, ANQGSEA. The V gene lost 3 bases and the J gene lost 7 bases, with 15 bases spanning the gap. CDR3 amino acids: CSVERPGRGEKLFF. The CDR3 nucleotides read TGCAGCGTTGAGAGGCCGGGTCGGGGTGAAAAACTGTTTTTT.

J is TRBJ1-6 and V is TRBV19; 7 nucleotides agree with TRBD1. With V trimmed by 6 bases and J by 3 bases, 2 bases remained unmatched. Germline CDR1 LNHDA, CDR2 SQIVND (reference sequence). The CDR3 has 14 amino acids. CDR3 DNA sequence: TGTGCCAGTAGCAACAGGGGCTATAATTCACCCCTCCACTTT. This codes for CASSNRGYNSPLHF.

The chain employs TRBV7-9 and TRBJ2-7; D gene uncertain. V was clipped by 1 base and J by 3 bases, with 4 bases between them. In germline, CDR1 is SEHNR, CDR2 FQNEAQ (reference sequence). The CDR3 is made up of 12 amino acids. CDR3 DNA: TGTGCCAGCAGCTTAGTCGGCTACGAGCAGTACTTC. Encoded protein: CASSLVGYEQYF.

The genes are TRBV5-1 and TRBJ2-7, with TRBD2 matching over 7 bases. The germline CDR1 and CDR2 sequences are SGHRS and YFSETQ. CDR3 size: 15 residues. Trimming at V came to 4 bases and at J to 0 bases, leaving 7 bases not matched to a gene. The CDR3 DNA reads TGCGCCAGCAGCGTGGTAGCGGGTCCCTCCTACGAGCAGTACTTC. Residues: CASSVVAGPSYEQYF.

The V and J genes are TRBV5-1 and TRBJ2-1, with 13 positions matching TRBD2. This CDR3 region has 17 residues. V lost 4 bases, J lost 6 bases, and 10 bases stayed unmatched. CDR1 and CDR2 from the germline V gene are SGHRS and YFSETQ. The CDR3 nucleotides read TGCGCCAGCAGCCCCGAAACACTAGCGGGAGGGCCCAATGAGCAGTTCTTC. It encodes CASSPETLAGGPNEQFF.

The rearrangement links TRBV5-5 to TRBJ2-1; 8 nucleotides line up with TRBD1. Losses at the gene ends were 0 bases for V and 7 bases for J; bases not matched to a gene: 12. This CDR3 has 17 residues. Germline V CDR1 and CDR2: SGHKS, YYEKEE (reference sequence). The CDR3 region has the DNA TGTGCCAGCAGCTTGGAGGGGCCCCGGACAGGGAGAAATGAGCAGTTCTTC. This translates into CASSLEGPRTGRNEQFF.

The chain recombines TRBV3-1 (or the pseudogene TRBV3-2) with TRBJ2-1; D may be TRBD2 (5 bases). Germline V lookup: CDR1 LGHDT, CDR2 YNNKEL (reference sequence). This CDR3 has 13 amino acids. Trimming left V 5 bases short and J 4 bases short, with 9 bases between. CDR3 amino acids: CASSVRGYNEQFF. CDR3 DNA: TGTGCCAGCAGCGTCCGGGGTTACAATGAGCAGTTCTTC.

The chain employs TRBV27 and TRBJ2-1; 9 nucleotides line up with TRBD2. Trimming at V came to 5 bases and at J to 5 bases, leaving 10 bases not matched to a gene. CDR1 is MNHEY, CDR2 SMNVEV, per germline (reference sequence). The CDR3 sequence is 16 residues long. CDR3 nucleotide sequence: TGTGCCAGCAGTCCCACAATGGCGGGAGGGAACAATGAGCAGTTCTTC. Translated: CASSPTMAGGNNEQFF.

V usage is TRBV28 and J usage is TRBJ2-2; TRBD1 aligns across 10 bases. V was clipped by 7 bases and J by 3 bases; unmatched bases: 8. The CDR3 contains 16 residues. Germline lookup yields CDR1 MDHEN and CDR2 SYDVKM. In DNA, the CDR3 is TGTGCCAGCACCCTGGGGGGACAGGGGTACACCGGGGAGCTGTTTTTT. This encodes CASTLGGQGYTGELFF.

V is TRBV14 and J is TRBJ2-1, with 7 bases matching TRBD2. CDR3 length equals 15 residues. V was pared by 3 bases and J by 0 bases, with 2 bases of the junction left unmatched. CDR1 and CDR2 from the germline V gene are SGHDN and FVKESK. In nucleotides, the CDR3 is TGTGCCAGCAGCCAGCGGACTAGCTCCTACAATGAGCAGTTCTTC. Translation gives CASSQRTSSYNEQFF.

The CDR3 region is CASSFPGVYEQYF. DNA of the CDR3: TGTGCCAGCAGCTTTCCGGGAGTCTACGAGCAGTACTTC. This chain uses TRBV5-6 with TRBJ2-7; D may be TRBD2 (6 bases). The CDR3 totals 13 residues. Per the germline V gene, CDR1 is SGHDT and CDR2 is YYEEEE. The V end lost 2 bases, the J end lost 3 bases, and 9 bases lay between the germline ends.

This clone has only one observation. CDR3 in DNA: TGTGCCAGCAGCTTGGAAGGGGGCAGGGAATATAATTCACCCCTCCACTTT. Translation gives CASSLEGGREYNSPLHF. The J gene is TRBJ1-6, the V gene TRBV5-8, with 7 bases matching TRBD1. From germline, CDR1 is SGHTS and CDR2 YDEGEE. The V segment lost 0 bases and the J segment 4 bases; nucleotides outside the gene matches: 7. This CDR3 has 17 residues.

The chain couples TRBV7-2 to TRBJ1-1; tentative D call: TRBD1 (5 bases). Germline V gene data show CDR1 as SGHTA and CDR2 as FQGNSA. This CDR3 has 13 residues. The V end lost 3 bases, the J end lost 8 bases, and 13 bases lay between the germline ends. CDR3 in DNA: TGTGCCAGCAGCTTTACGTATGGGGGGGAAGCTTTCTTT. This sequence encodes CASSFTYGGEAFF.

V usage is TRBV11-1 and J usage is TRBJ2-7; weak D call: TRBD1 (5 bases). V was cut by 5 bases and J by 1 base, with 9 bases left in between. In germline, CDR1 is SGHAT, CDR2 FQDESV (reference sequence). The CDR3 totals 13 residues. The CDR3 protein is CASSPPGSYEQYF. Written as DNA, the CDR3 is TGTGCCAGCAGCCCGCCAGGGTCCTACGAGCAGTACTTC.

This clone was counted once. The chain carries TRBV7-8 and TRBJ1-5; 9 nucleotides align to TRBD1. This CDR3 has 16 amino acids. Germline V gene sequence: CDR1 SGHVS, CDR2 FQNEAQ. Trimming removed 5 bases from V and 2 bases from J; junction bases left unmatched: 7. CDR3 sequence (DNA): TGTGCCAGCAGCCTAACAGGGGGCGAGGGCAATCAGCCCCAGCATTTT. It translates to CASSLTGGEGNQPQHF.

V is TRBV27 and J is TRBJ2-1; 12 bases are a match to TRBD2. CDR3 size: 16 residues. V dropped 4 bases and J dropped 4; count of bases not matched to a gene: 5. Germline-derived CDR1 and CDR2 are MNHEY and SMNVEV (reference sequence). The CDR3 nucleotides read TGTGCCAGCAGTTCAAGGACTAGCGGGATGTACAATGAGCAGTTCTTC. This codes for CASSSRTSGMYNEQFF.

This chain connects TRBV11-1 to TRBJ1-1; D may be TRBD1 (5 bases). The V gene's germline CDR1 is SGHAT and CDR2 FQDESV (reference sequence). Trimming shortened V by 5 bases and J by 0 bases, and 7 bases separated the two germline ends. This CDR3 contains 13 residues. CDR3 amino acids: CASSTRVNTEAFF. Here the CDR3 DNA reads TGTGCCAGCAGCACCAGGGTGAACACTGAAGCTTTCTTT.

The chain joins TRBV25-1 to TRBJ2-1, with 7 bases matching TRBD2. Losses at the gene ends were 10 bases for V and 8 bases for J; bases not matched to a gene: 8. CDR1 is MGHDK, CDR2 SYGVNS, per germline. The CDR3 runs 12 residues. DNA of the CDR3: TGTGCCACCCGGACTAGATTATATGAGCAGTTCTTC. Protein sequence: CATRTRLYEQFF.

Only one count was recorded for this clone. The V call is TRBV19, the J call TRBJ1-2, with D perhaps matching TRBD1 (5 bases). Trimming pared 3 bases from V and 5 bases from J, leaving 16 bases between. Germline V gene lookup returns CDR1 LNHDA and CDR2 SQIVND (reference sequence). CDR3 length: 15 residues. CDR3 bases: TGTGCCAGTAGTATTGATGAGGAGGGGCCGTATGGCTACACCTTC. Translation gives CASSIDEEGPYGYTF.